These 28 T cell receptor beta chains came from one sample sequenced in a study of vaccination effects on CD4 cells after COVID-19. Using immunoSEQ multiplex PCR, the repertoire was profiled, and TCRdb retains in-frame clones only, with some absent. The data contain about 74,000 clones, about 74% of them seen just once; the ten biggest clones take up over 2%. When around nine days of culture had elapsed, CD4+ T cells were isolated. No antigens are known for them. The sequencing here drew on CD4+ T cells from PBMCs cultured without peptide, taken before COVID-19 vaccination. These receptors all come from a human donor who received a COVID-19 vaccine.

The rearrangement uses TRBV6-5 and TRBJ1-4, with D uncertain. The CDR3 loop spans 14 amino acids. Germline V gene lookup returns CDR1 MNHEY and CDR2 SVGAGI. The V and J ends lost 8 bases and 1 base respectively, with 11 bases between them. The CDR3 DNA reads TGTGCCAGCCGGGCCGGGGTAACTAATGAAAAACTGTTTTTT. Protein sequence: CASRAGVTNEKLFF.

The CDR3 here is CASTLTGTSGATQYF. For the CDR3, the DNA is TGTGCCAGCACCTTAACCGGGACTAGCGGGGCGACCCAGTACTTC. This chain links TRBV6-5 with TRBJ2-5; 13 bases match TRBD2. Germline lookup yields CDR1 MNHEY and CDR2 SVGAGI. The CDR3 is 15 amino acids. V lost 7 bases and J lost 7; bases outside the gene matches: 9.

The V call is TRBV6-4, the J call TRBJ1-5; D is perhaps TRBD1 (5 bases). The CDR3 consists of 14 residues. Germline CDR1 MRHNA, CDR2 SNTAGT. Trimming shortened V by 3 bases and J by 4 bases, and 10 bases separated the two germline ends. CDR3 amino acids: CASSETGGNQPQHF. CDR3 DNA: TGTGCCAGCAGTGAAACAGGAGGGAATCAGCCCCAGCATTTT.

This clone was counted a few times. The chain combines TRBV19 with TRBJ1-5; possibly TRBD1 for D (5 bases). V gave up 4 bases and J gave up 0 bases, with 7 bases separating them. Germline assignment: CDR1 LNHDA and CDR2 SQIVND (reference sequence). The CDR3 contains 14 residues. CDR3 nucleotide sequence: TGTGCCAGTAGTAGACAGTCTAGCAATCAGCCCCAGCATTTT. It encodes CASSRQSSNQPQHF.

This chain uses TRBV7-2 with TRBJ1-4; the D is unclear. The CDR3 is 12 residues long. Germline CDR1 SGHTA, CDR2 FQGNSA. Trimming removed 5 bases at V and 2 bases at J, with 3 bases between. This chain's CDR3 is CASSQTNEKLFF. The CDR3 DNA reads TGTGCCAGCAGCCAGACTAATGAAAAACTGTTTTTT. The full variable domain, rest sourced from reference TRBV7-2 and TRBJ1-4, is GAGVSQSPSNKVTEKGKDVELRCDPISGHTALYWYRQSLGQGLEFLIYFQGNSAPDKSGLPSDRFSAERTGGSVSTLTIQRTQQEDSAVYLCASSQTNEKLFFGSGTQLSVL.

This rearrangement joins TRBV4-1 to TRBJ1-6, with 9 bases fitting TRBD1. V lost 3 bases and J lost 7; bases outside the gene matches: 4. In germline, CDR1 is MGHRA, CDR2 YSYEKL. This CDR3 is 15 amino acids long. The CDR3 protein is CASSQVQGANSPLHF. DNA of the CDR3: TGCGCCAGCAGCCAGGTACAGGGGGCGAATTCACCCCTCCACTTT.

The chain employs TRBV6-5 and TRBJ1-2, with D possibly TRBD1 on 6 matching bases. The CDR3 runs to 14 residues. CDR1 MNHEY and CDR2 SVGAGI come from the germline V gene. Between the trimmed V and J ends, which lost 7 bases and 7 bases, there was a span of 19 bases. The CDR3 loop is CASTRTGTSFGYTF. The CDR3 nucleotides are TGTGCCAGCACTCGTACAGGGACGAGCTTTGGCTACACCTTC.

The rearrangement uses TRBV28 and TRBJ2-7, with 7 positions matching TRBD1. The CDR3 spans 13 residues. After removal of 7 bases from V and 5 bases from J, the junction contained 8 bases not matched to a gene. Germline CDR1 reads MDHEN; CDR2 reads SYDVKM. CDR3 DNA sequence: TGTGCCAGCACTGAACAGGGGAGAAACGAGCAGTACGTC. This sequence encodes CASTEQGRNEQYV.

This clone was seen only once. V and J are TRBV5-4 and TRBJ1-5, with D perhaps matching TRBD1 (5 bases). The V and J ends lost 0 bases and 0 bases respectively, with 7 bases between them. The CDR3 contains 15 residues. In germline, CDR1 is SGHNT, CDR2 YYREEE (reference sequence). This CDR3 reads CASSLAGDSNQPQHF. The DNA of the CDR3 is TGTGCCAGCAGCTTGGCGGGGGATAGCAATCAGCCCCAGCATTTT.

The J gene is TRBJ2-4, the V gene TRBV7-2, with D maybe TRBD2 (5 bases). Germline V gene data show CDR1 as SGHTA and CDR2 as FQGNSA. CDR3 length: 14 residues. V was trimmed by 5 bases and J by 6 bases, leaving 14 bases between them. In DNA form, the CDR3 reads TGTGCCAGCAGCCTACTGGGTAGCGCAAACATTCAGTACTTC. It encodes CASSLLGSANIQYF. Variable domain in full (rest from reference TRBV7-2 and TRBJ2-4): GAGVSQSPSNKVTEKGKDVELRCDPISGHTALYWYRQSLGQGLEFLIYFQGNSAPDKSGLPSDRFSAERTGGSVSTLTIQRTQQEDSAVYLCASSLLGSANIQYFGAGTRLSVL.

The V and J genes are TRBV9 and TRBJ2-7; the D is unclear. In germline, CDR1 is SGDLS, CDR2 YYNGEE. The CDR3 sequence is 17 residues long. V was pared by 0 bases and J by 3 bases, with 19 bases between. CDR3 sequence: CASSVATNPTALYEQYV. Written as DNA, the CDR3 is TGTGCCAGCAGCGTAGCGACGAACCCCACGGCTCTCTACGAGCAGTACGTC.

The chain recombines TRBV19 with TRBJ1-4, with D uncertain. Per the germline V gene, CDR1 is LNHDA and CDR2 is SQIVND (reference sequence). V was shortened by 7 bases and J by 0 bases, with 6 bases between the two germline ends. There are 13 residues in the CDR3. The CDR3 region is CASTRTTNEKLFF. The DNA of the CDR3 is TGTGCCAGTACGAGAACAACTAATGAAAAACTGTTTTTT.

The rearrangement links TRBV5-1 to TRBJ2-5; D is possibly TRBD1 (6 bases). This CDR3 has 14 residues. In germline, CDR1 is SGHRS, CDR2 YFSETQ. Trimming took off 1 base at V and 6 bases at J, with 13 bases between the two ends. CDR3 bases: TGCGCCAGCAGCTTGAGCCCGACAGGCCAGACCCAGTACTTC. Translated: CASSLSPTGQTQYF.

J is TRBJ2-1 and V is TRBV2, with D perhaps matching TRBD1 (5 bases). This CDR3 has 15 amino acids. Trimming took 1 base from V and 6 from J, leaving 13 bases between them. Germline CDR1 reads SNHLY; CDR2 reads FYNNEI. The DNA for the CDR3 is TGTGCCAGCAGTGAAGTAAGGGGCGCCCCCAATGAGCAGTTCTTC. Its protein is CASSEVRGAPNEQFF.

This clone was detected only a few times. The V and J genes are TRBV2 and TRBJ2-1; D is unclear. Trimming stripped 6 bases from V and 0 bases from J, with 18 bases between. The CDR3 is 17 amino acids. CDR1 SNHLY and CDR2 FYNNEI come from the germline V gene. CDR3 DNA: TGTGCCAGCAGACCTCACAGCGTCGAGAGCTCCTACAATGAGCAGTTCTTC. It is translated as CASRPHSVESSYNEQFF. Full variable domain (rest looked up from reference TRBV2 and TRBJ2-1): EPEVTQTPSHQVTQMGQEVILRCVPISNHLYFYWYRQILGQKVEFLVSFYNNEISEKSEIFDDQFSVERPDGSNFTLKIRSTKLEDSAMYFCASRPHSVESSYNEQFFGPGTRLTVL.

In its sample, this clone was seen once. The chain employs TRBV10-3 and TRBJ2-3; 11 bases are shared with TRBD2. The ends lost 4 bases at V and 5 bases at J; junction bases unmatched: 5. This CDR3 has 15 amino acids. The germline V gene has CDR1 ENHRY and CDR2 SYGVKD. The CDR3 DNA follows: TGTGCCATCAGTGTCCGGCTAGCGGGGGGAGATACGCAGTATTTT. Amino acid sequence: CAISVRLAGGDTQYF.

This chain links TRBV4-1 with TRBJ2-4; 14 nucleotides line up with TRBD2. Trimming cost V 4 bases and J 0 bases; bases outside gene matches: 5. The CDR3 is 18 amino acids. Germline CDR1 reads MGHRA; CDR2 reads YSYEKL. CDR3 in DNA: TGCGCCAGCAGCCCCGGACTAGCGGGGGGCGTAGCCAAAAACATTCAGTACTTC. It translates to CASSPGLAGGVAKNIQYF.

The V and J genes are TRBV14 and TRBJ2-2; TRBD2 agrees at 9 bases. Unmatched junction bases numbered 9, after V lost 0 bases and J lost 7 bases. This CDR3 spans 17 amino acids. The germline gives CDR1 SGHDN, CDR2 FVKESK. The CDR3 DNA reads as TGTGCCAGCAGCCAAGATAGGAGCGGGGGGCCTGTCGGGGAGCTGTTTTTT. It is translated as CASSQDRSGGPVGELFF.

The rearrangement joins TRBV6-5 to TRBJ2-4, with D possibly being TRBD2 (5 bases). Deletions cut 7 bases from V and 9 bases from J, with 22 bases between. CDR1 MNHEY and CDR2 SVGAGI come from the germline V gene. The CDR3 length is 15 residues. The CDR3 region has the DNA TGTGCCAGCACCCCGGGGTCGGCCCTTATGGGCATTCAGTACTTC. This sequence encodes CASTPGSALMGIQYF.

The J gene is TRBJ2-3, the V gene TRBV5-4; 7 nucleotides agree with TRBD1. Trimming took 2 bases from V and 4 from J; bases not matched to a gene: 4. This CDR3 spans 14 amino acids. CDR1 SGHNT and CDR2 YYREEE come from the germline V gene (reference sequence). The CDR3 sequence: CASSLQGYPDTQYF. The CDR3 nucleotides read TGTGCCAGCAGCTTACAGGGGTACCCAGATACGCAGTATTTT.

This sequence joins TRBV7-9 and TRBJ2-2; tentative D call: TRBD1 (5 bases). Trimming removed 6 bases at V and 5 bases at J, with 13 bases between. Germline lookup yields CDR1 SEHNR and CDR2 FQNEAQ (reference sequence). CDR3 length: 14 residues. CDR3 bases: TGTGCCAGCAGATCAGGGATTGGGACCGGGGAGCTGTTTTTT. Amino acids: CASRSGIGTGELFF.

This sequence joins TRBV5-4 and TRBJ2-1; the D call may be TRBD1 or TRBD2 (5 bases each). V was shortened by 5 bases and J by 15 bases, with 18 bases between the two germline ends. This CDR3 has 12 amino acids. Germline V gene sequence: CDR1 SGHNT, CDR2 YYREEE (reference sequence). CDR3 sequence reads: CASSLRGRDLFF. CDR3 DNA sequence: TGTGCCAGCAGTCTCCGGGGTCGGGACCTGTTCTTC.

The CDR3 DNA reads TGTGCCAGCAGCGGGACTAGCGGGGGGGCAAGAGATACGCAGTATTTT. Residues: CASSGTSGGARDTQYF. V and J are TRBV2 and TRBJ2-3; 16 bases align to TRBD2. The germline CDR1 and CDR2 sequences are SNHLY and FYNNEI. The CDR3 has 16 amino acids. The V segment lost 6 bases and the J segment 5 bases; nucleotides outside the gene matches: 5.

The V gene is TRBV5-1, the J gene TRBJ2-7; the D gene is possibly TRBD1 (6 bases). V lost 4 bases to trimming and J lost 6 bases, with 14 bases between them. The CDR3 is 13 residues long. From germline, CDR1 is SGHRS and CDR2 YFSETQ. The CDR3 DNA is TGCGCCAGCAGCCAGACCACAGGGACCGAGCAGTACGTC. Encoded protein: CASSQTTGTEQYV.

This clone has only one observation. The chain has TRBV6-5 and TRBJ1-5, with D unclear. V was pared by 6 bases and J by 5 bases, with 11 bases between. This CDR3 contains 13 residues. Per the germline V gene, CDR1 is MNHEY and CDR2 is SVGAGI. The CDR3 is CASRRVEDQPQHF. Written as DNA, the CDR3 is TGTGCCAGCAGACGGGTGGAGGATCAGCCCCAGCATTTT.

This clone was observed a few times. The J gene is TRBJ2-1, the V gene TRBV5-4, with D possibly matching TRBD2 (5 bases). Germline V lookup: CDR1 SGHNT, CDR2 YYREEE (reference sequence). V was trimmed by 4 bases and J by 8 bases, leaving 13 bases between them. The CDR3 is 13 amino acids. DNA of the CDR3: TGTGCCAGCAGCCGGGAATCAAGACATGAGCAGTTCTTC. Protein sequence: CASSRESRHEQFF. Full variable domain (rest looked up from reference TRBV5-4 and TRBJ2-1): ETGVTQSPTHLIKTRGQQVTLRCSSQSGHNTVSWYQQALGQGPQFIFQYYREEENGRGNFPPRFSGLQFPNYSSELNVNALELDDSALYLCASSRESRHEQFFGPGTRLTVL.

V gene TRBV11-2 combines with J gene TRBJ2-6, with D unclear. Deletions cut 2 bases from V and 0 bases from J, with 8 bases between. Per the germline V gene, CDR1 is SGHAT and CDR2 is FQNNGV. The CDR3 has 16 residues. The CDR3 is CASSLRVSSGANVLTF. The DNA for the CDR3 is TGTGCCAGCAGCTTAAGGGTTTCCTCTGGGGCCAACGTCCTGACTTTC. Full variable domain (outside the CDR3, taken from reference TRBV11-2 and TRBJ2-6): EAGVAQSPRYKIIEKRQSVAFWCNPISGHATLYWYQQILGQGPKLLIQFQNNGVVDDSQLPKDRFSAERLKGVDSTLKIQPAKLEDSAVYLCASSLRVSSGANVLTFGAGSRLTVL.

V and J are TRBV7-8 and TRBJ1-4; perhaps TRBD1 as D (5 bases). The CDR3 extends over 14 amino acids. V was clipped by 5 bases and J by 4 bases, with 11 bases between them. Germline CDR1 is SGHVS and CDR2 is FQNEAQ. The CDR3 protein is CASSMGRGNEKLFF. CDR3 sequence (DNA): TGTGCCAGCAGCATGGGACGCGGTAATGAAAAACTGTTTTTT.